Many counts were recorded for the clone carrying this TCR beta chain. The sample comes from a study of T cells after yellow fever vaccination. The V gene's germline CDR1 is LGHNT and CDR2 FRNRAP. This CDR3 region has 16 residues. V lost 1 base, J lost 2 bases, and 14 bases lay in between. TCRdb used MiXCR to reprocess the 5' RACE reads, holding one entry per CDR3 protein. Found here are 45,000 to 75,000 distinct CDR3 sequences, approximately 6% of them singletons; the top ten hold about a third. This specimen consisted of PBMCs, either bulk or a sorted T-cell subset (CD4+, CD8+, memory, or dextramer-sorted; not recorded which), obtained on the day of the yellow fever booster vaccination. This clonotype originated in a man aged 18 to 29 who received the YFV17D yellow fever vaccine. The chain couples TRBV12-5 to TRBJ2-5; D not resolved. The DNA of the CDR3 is TGTGCTAGTGGTTTGGGGGTGGGGTACGTACAAGAGACCCAGTACTTC. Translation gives CASGLGVGYVQETQYF.